This T cell receptor (beta chain) was documented in a study of regulatory T cells in long-lasting Graves disease. The time point: newly diagnosed GD, antithyroid drugs for less than 3 months. Extracted PBMC RNA gave rise to the TCR library. Graves' disease diagnosis was established per American Thyroid Association guidelines. EDTA tubes held approximately 8.8 milliliters of peripheral blood from each patient. CDR3 regions were amplified by Arm-PCR using iRepertoire HTBI primers to build TCR beta libraries. TCRdb called the multiplex PCR reads again in MiXCR, with one record for every CDR3 protein. In the table there are roughly 560,000 distinct CDR3 sequences, more than 10% of which are singletons. Germline V gene lookup returns CDR1 LNHNV and CDR2 YYDKDF (reference sequence). V was pared by 5 bases and J by 1 base, with 8 bases between. The CDR3 spans 13 residues. A remark on this clonotype: The antigen remains unidentified.

Overall study results and limits: Limited sample numbers may have lowered accuracy.

In addition, the sample was reused for a study of T cells in Graves' hyperthyroidism and ophthalmopathy. From that report: In the first-round RT-PCR of the TCR CDR3, the HTBI primer set was used.

The clonotype was recovered from a woman in her thirties with Graves disease. V usage is TRBV15 and J usage is TRBJ1-1; tentative D call: TRBD1 (6 bases). Material: peripheral blood mononuclear cells (PBMCs), obtained at new diagnosis, from a patient treated with antithyroid drugs. CDR3 amino acids: CATSQDRNTEAFF. CDR3 nucleotide sequence: TGTGCCACCAGCCAGGACAGGAACACTGAAGCTTTCTTT.